A single sample gave rise to the 13 T cell receptor beta chains below, sequenced in a study of follicular helper T cells after annual influenza vaccination. The protocol was immunoSEQ multiplex PCR, while the TCRdb copy is restricted to in-frame clones and leaves out a portion. In the table there are approximately 9,600 clones, roughly four fifths of which are singletons. Documented time point: 2014-2015 season, 7 days after vaccination. The sequenced sample was CXCR5- memory CD4+ T cells sorted from blood, obtained 7 days after influenza vaccination. The receptors come from an adult who received the influenza vaccine.

The rearrangement uses TRBV7-6 and TRBJ1-6, with 7 bases that match TRBD1. From germline, CDR1 is SGHVS and CDR2 FNYEAQ. CDR3 size: 19 residues. V lost 1 base, J lost 7 bases, and 16 bases stayed unmatched. The CDR3 spells CASSLGPVGRQGANSPLHF. In DNA, the CDR3 is TGTGCCAGCAGCTTAGGCCCCGTCGGGCGACAGGGCGCGAATTCACCCCTCCACTTT.

V usage is TRBV7-8 and J usage is TRBJ2-3; TRBD2 aligns across 8 bases. Germline CDR1 reads SGHVS; CDR2 reads FQNEAQ. The CDR3 loop spans 20 amino acids. Losses at the gene ends were 1 base for V and 0 bases for J; bases not matched to a gene: 15. As DNA, the CDR3 is TGTGCCAGCAGCTTAGGTCTAGCGGGCCGAATAAGTACTAGCACAGATACGCAGTATTTT. It is translated as CASSLGLAGRISTSTDTQYF.

V and J are TRBV2 and TRBJ1-1, with 10 bases aligning to TRBD1. V lost 5 bases, J lost 5 bases, and 5 bases stayed unmatched. The germline CDR1 and CDR2 sequences are SNHLY and FYNNEI. The CDR3 length is 14 residues. The CDR3 is CASSRDRGRTEAFF. CDR3 coding DNA: TGTGCCAGCAGTCGCGACAGGGGGCGAACTGAAGCTTTCTTT.

The J gene is TRBJ1-1, the V gene TRBV5-4; 9 bases agree with TRBD1. Germline trimming cut 2 bases from V and 7 bases from J; bases unmatched to any gene: 3. The CDR3 contains 13 residues. Per germline, CDR1 SGHNT and CDR2 YYREEE (reference sequence). The CDR3 region is CASSFTGGIEAFF. For the CDR3, the DNA is TGTGCCAGCAGCTTTACAGGGGGCATTGAAGCTTTCTTT.

This chain connects TRBV10-3 to TRBJ1-2; no clear D gene. Trimming pared 4 bases from V and 4 bases from J, leaving 16 bases between. The germline gives CDR1 ENHRY, CDR2 SYGVKD. This CDR3 is built from 15 residues. CDR3 residues: CAISGAHNERYGYTF. CDR3 nucleotides: TGTGCCATCAGTGGAGCCCACAACGAGCGCTATGGCTACACCTTC.

The J gene is TRBJ2-5, the V gene TRBV5-6; TRBD2 aligns across 10 bases. The trim removed 4 bases at V and 7 bases at J, leaving 16 bases unmatched. The germline V gene has CDR1 SGHDT and CDR2 YYEEEE. CDR3 length: 17 amino acids. CDR3 amino acids: CASSVYAGTSAGGTQYF. CDR3 DNA: TGTGCCAGCAGCGTATACGCGGGGACTAGCGCGGGGGGGACCCAGTACTTC.

This chain connects TRBV18 to TRBJ2-3; no clear D gene. Deletions cut 3 bases from V and 4 bases from J, with 8 bases between. CDR3 length equals 13 residues. Germline V gene data show CDR1 as KGHSH and CDR2 as LQKENI. CDR3 sequence reads: CASSPGKADTQYF. The CDR3 coding sequence is TGTGCCAGCTCACCGGGCAAGGCAGATACGCAGTATTTT.

J is TRBJ1-1 and V is TRBV9, with 8 bases aligning to TRBD1. The V and J ends lost 4 bases and 0 bases, in that order; junction bases with no gene match: 11. Germline assignment: CDR1 SGDLS and CDR2 YYNGEE. The CDR3 runs to 17 residues. The CDR3 bases are TGTGCCAGCAGCCAAACAGGGGGAGGCCTCCTGAACACTGAAGCTTTCTTT. Its translation: CASSQTGGGLLNTEAFF.

This chain joins TRBV10-3 and TRBJ2-6; 8 nucleotides line up with TRBD1. CDR3 length: 18 amino acids. CDR1 and CDR2 (germline): ENHRY, SYGVKD. The junction had 7 bases not matched to a gene; V was cut back by 3 bases and J by 0 bases. This chain's CDR3 is CAISERGQASSGANVLTF. CDR3 bases: TGTGCCATCAGTGAAAGGGGACAGGCGAGCTCTGGGGCCAACGTCCTGACTTTC.

V and J are TRBV6-1 and TRBJ2-7; a weak D match, TRBD2 (5 bases). The germline CDR1 and CDR2 sequences are MNHNS and SASEGT. This CDR3 contains 11 residues. Trimming pared 1 base from V and 10 bases from J, leaving 8 bases between. This chain's CDR3 is CASSEGTYQYF. CDR3 nucleotide sequence: TGTGCCAGCAGTGAAGGGACTTACCAGTACTTC.

This chain links TRBV5-4 with TRBJ1-1, with TRBD1 as a possible D gene (5 bases). The germline V and J ends were trimmed by 4 bases and 4 bases, with 20 bases remaining between them. Germline CDR1 and CDR2: SGHNT and YYREEE (reference sequence). The CDR3 has 16 residues. The CDR3 DNA reads as TGTGCCAGCAGCCCGGGGACGGACCTAATGGGCACTGAAGCTTTCTTT. It encodes CASSPGTDLMGTEAFF.

The chain uses TRBV28 and TRBJ1-2; 10 bases are shared with TRBD1. Per germline, CDR1 MDHEN and CDR2 SYDVKM. Unmatched junction bases numbered 9, after V lost 6 bases and J lost 5 bases. The length of the CDR3 is 15 residues. The CDR3 here is CASSSLRDRGYGYTF. The CDR3 region has the DNA TGTGCCAGCAGCTCACTCCGGGACAGGGGTTATGGCTACACCTTC.

This clone was detected a few times. The chain is built from TRBV5-1 and TRBJ2-5, with D uncertain. The CDR3 sequence is 15 residues long. Germline assignment: CDR1 SGHRS and CDR2 YFSETQ. Between the trimmed V and J ends, which lost 1 base and 2 bases, there was a span of 12 bases. Here the CDR3 DNA reads TGCGCCAGCAGCTTGTTACAAGGCCCTCAAGAGACCCAGTACTTC. Its translation: CASSLLQGPQETQYF.